This T cell receptor beta chain originates from a study of control samples from healthy donors and cancer patients. Profiled with immunoSEQ multiplex PCR; TCRdb holds only in-frame clones, not every one. The data hold 90,000 or so clones, with less than 90% observed a single time. The CDR3 loop spans 13 amino acids. Germline V gene lookup returns CDR1 SEHNR and CDR2 FQNEAQ (reference sequence). V was clipped by 2 bases and J by 8 bases, with 9 bases between them. This TCR came from a woman in her 70s in good health. The V call is TRBV7-9, the J call TRBJ2-2; D is undetermined. Material for sequencing was blood. As DNA, the CDR3 is TGTGCCAGCAGCTTAATTCTCGGGGGGGAGCTGTTTTTT. Its protein product is CASSLILGGELFF.